The sequence of this TCR beta chain was determined in a study of CD8 T cells in ankylosing spondylitis. Trimming left V 2 bases short and J 9 bases short, with 14 bases between. Germline CDR1 SGHAT, CDR2 FQDESV (reference sequence). The length of the CDR3 is 14 residues. TCRdb itself ran the 5' RACE reads through MiXCR, one entry per CDR3 protein. Altogether approximately 92,000 distinct CDR3 sequences are present, roughly 10% being singletons, with the ten largest covering approximately 5.5%. This clonotype was found many times. This sequence was found in a male donor with ankylosing spondylitis or in good health (not recorded which). The V call is TRBV11-1, the J call TRBJ2-1; D gene ambiguous. The material sequenced was blood, either unsorted or a sorted T cell fraction (not recorded which). DNA of the CDR3: TGTGCCAGCAGCTTACAGCGTAATGTCGCTGAGCAGTTCTTC. This codes for CASSLQRNVAEQFF.